Shown below are 25 T cell receptor beta chains from a single sample sequenced in a study of blood T cells in healthy people across ages. Primers used in a second PCR of about 6 to 12 cycles were a sample-barcoded 5' primer and a J-beta primer mix. TCRdb reprocessed the 5' RACE reads via MiXCR and lists one record per CDR3 protein. The repertoire holds about 940,000 distinct CDR3 sequences, approximately 49% seen once, with about an eighth in the top ten. Sequenced input: blood. The source is a man aged 25 to 40 in good health.

This clonotype was seen a few times. The rearrangement uses TRBV5-1 and TRBJ2-3; the D gene could be TRBD1 or TRBD2 (5 bases each). Germline values: CDR1 SGHRS, CDR2 YFSETQ. This CDR3 is 11 amino acids long. The V gene lost 4 bases and the J gene lost 8 bases, with 8 bases spanning the gap. The CDR3 is CASSERGTQYF. In nucleotides, the CDR3 is TGCGCCAGCAGCGAGAGGGGTACGCAGTATTTT.

The chain uses TRBV5-5 and TRBJ2-5; 8 nucleotides agree with TRBD1. With the DNA end fitting TRBJ2-7 better, the J assignment may be wrong. CDR3 size: 15 residues. Germline lookup yields CDR1 SGHKS and CDR2 YYEKEE (reference sequence). DNA of the CDR3: TGTGCCAGCAGCTTGGCTCCAGGGGGCTACAGCGAGCAGTACTTC. Translated: CASSLAPGGYSEQYF.

This clonotype appeared many times. The V and J genes are TRBV11-2 and TRBJ2-3; D remains unclear. The length of the CDR3 is 13 residues. The V end was cut by 0 bases, the J end by 2 bases, with 3 bases between. Germline values: CDR1 SGHAT, CDR2 FQNNGV. In DNA form, the CDR3 reads TGTGCCAGCAGCTTAGAACACACAGATACGCAGTATTTT. This sequence encodes CASSLEHTDTQYF.

Only one count was recorded for this clonotype. J is TRBJ1-6 and V is TRBV18; 9 bases align to TRBD1. The CDR3 runs 14 residues. V shed 7 bases and J 6 bases; nucleotides not matched to a gene: 4. Germline CDR1 KGHSH, CDR2 LQKENI. The chain's CDR3 is CASLPDRGNSPLHF. The CDR3 coding sequence is TGTGCCAGCTTACCGGACAGGGGTAATTCACCCCTCCACTTT. Combining the CDR3 with reference TRBV18 and TRBJ1-6 gives the whole variable domain NAGVMQNPRHLVRRRGQEARLRCSPMKGHSHVYWYRQLPEEGLKFMVYLQKENIIDESGMPKERFSAEFPKEGPSILRIQQVVRGDSAAYFCASLPDRGNSPLHFGNGTRLTVT.

As to this clonotype: A much larger clone lies one base from this, so it may be a read error. The chain links TRBV6-5 to TRBJ1-6, with D perhaps matching TRBD1 (6 bases). Germline CDR1 reads MNHEY; CDR2 reads SVGAGI. The V and J ends lost 2 bases and 9 bases respectively, with 14 bases between them. The CDR3 is 15 amino acids. This CDR3 is CASSYAQGGFSPLHF. CDR3 sequence (DNA): TGTGCCAGCAGTTACGCACAGGGCGGATTTTCACCCCTCCACTTT.

In regard to this clonotype: An end of the junction differs from the germline gene, which may be a read error. The chain recombines TRBV20-1 with TRBJ2-7, with D possibly TRBD1 on 6 matching bases. CDR3 size: 12 residues. CDR1 and CDR2 from the germline V gene are DFQATT and SNEGSKA (reference sequence). The CDR3 DNA follows: TGCAGTGCTAGACAAACAGGGTACGAGCAGCACTTC. Its translation is CSARQTGYEQHF.

The chain carries TRBV20-1 and TRBJ2-3; 8 bases are shared with TRBD2. V dropped 6 bases and J dropped 6; count of bases not matched to a gene: 8. The CDR3 runs to 13 residues. Germline CDR1 reads DFQATT; CDR2 reads SNEGSKA (reference sequence). CDR3 in amino acids: CSALAGIQDTQYF. For the CDR3, the DNA is TGCAGTGCATTAGCGGGGATCCAGGATACGCAGTATTTT.

The sample holds a few counts of this clonotype. The chain links TRBV27 to TRBJ2-7; 12 bases line up with TRBD2. Trimming removed 2 bases from V and 4 bases from J; junction bases left unmatched: 6. Germline loops: CDR1 MNHEY, CDR2 SMNVEV (reference sequence). The CDR3 extends over 16 amino acids. The CDR3 sequence is CASSLTSGGRGYEQYF. The CDR3 DNA sequence: TGTGCCAGCAGTTTAACTAGCGGGGGGAGAGGATACGAGCAGTACTTC.

The chain is built from TRBV5-1 and TRBJ2-7; D possibly corresponds to TRBD2 (6 bases). Germline values: CDR1 SGHRS, CDR2 YFSETQ. Trimming pared 4 bases from V and 1 base from J, leaving 12 bases between. The CDR3 totals 14 residues. This chain's CDR3 is CASSQDYLSYEQYF. The DNA for the CDR3 is TGCGCCAGCAGCCAGGACTATTTATCCTACGAGCAGTACTTC. The full variable domain, with the rest looked up from reference TRBV5-1 and TRBJ2-7, is KAGVTQTPRYLIKTRGQQVTLSCSPISGHRSVSWYQQTPGQGLQFLFEYFSETQRNKGNFPGRFSGRQFSNSRSEMNVSTLELGDSALYLCASSQDYLSYEQYFGPGTRLTVT.

V and J are TRBV7-9 and TRBJ2-3, with TRBD1 matching over 10 bases. This CDR3 comprises 15 residues. The V segment lost 2 bases and the J segment 6 bases; nucleotides outside the gene matches: 5. The V gene's germline CDR1 is SEHNR and CDR2 FQNEAQ (reference sequence). The CDR3 nucleotides are TGTGCCAGCAGCTTACGACAGGGGGCAGGGGATACGCAGTATTTT. This sequence encodes CASSLRQGAGDTQYF.

V is TRBV6-5 and J is TRBJ2-7; D unresolved. Germline loops: CDR1 MNHEY, CDR2 SVGAGI. V gave up 2 bases and J gave up 2 bases, with 13 bases separating them. This CDR3 spans 15 amino acids. The CDR3 sequence: CASSYGSDGPYEQYF. CDR3 DNA: TGTGCCAGCAGTTACGGCTCGGACGGACCCTACGAGCAGTACTTC.

This chain joins TRBV7-3 and TRBJ2-3; TRBD1 is a possible D gene (5 bases). Trimming cost V 3 bases and J 0 bases, with 10 bases left between them. CDR1 is SGHTA and CDR2 is FQGTGA in the germline V gene. This CDR3 spans 15 amino acids. In nucleotides, the CDR3 is TGTGCCAGCAGCTTCCTCTCAGGGAGCACAGATACGCAGTATTTT. Amino acids: CASSFLSGSTDTQYF.

Only a few counts were recorded for this clonotype. This chain connects TRBV12-3 or TRBV12-4 to TRBJ2-7, with 10 bases aligning to TRBD2. V lost 6 bases to trimming and J lost 2 bases; unmatched junction nucleotides: 4. This CDR3 region has 14 residues. The CDR3 sequence: CASRRTSGTYEQYF. The CDR3 DNA is TGTGCCAGCAGACGGACTAGCGGTACCTACGAGCAGTACTTC.

This clonotype was seen at least ten times. The chain joins TRBV11-2 to TRBJ2-5; 12 positions agree with TRBD2. The V segment lost 2 bases and the J segment 1 base; nucleotides outside the gene matches: 5. This CDR3 is built from 17 residues. Germline CDR1 reads SGHAT; CDR2 reads FQNNGV. The CDR3 region has the DNA TGTGCCAGCAGCTTAAGGCTAGCGGGGGGGTCCCAAGAGACCCAGTACTTC. This encodes CASSLRLAGGSQETQYF.

V and J are TRBV4-1 and TRBJ2-4, with D unclear. Germline values: CDR1 MGHRA, CDR2 YSYEKL. V lost 0 bases, J lost 13 bases, and 16 bases lay in between. The CDR3 spans 14 residues. The CDR3 region has the DNA TGCGCCAGCAGCCAAGATTTTGTGCCTACGGAGCAGTACTTC. Protein: CASSQDFVPTEQYF.

The rearrangement uses TRBV6-5 and TRBJ1-5, with a tentative D call TRBD1 (5 bases). V was trimmed by 2 bases and J by 6 bases, leaving 11 bases between them. This CDR3 is built from 14 residues. Germline values: CDR1 MNHEY, CDR2 SVGAGI. The CDR3 sequence: CASSYGREGQPQHF. CDR3 sequence (DNA): TGTGCCAGCAGTTACGGCAGGGAAGGTCAGCCCCAGCATTTT.

The CDR3 here is CASSFDTYYGYTF. The DNA for the CDR3 is TGTGCCAGCAGTTTCGACACCTACTATGGCTACACCTTC. V usage is TRBV27 and J usage is TRBJ1-2; no reliable D call. Between the trimmed V and J ends, which lost 3 bases and 3 bases, there was a span of 8 bases. Germline values: CDR1 MNHEY, CDR2 SMNVEV (reference sequence). The CDR3 spans 13 residues.

The chain carries TRBV6-2 or TRBV6-3 and TRBJ2-4; weak D call: TRBD2 (6 bases). Germline CDR1 MNHEY, CDR2 SVGEGT. The CDR3 sequence is 15 residues long. The V end was cut by 2 bases, the J end by 3 bases, with 11 bases between. Written as DNA, the CDR3 is TGTGCCAGCAGTTACCCCGGGACTGGCAAAAACATTCAGTACTTC. This sequence encodes CASSYPGTGKNIQYF.

This clonotype was recorded a few times. The chain is built from TRBV20-1 and TRBJ2-3, with 8 bases aligning to TRBD2. Looked up from germline, CDR1 is DFQATT and CDR2 is SNEGSKA (reference sequence). This CDR3 has 14 amino acids. With 7 bases clipped from V and 5 bases from J, the junction kept 11 bases outside the gene matches. The CDR3: CSVRNGGARDTQYF. CDR3 in DNA: TGCAGTGTCCGGAACGGGGGGGCCAGAGATACGCAGTATTTT.

The gene calls are TRBV5-1 and TRBJ2-7; weak D call: TRBD1 (6 bases). The V end lost 4 bases, the J end lost 0 bases, and 14 bases lay between the germline ends. CDR3 length equals 15 residues. Germline V gene sequence: CDR1 SGHRS, CDR2 YFSETQ. CDR3 DNA sequence: TGCGCCAGCAGCCCAGGACAGTCGAGCTCCTACGAGCAGTACTTC. This translates into CASSPGQSSSYEQYF.

The chain links TRBV28 to TRBJ1-2, with D possibly matching TRBD1 (5 bases). The germline V gene has CDR1 MDHEN and CDR2 SYDVKM. V was shortened by 3 bases and J by 8 bases, with 13 bases between the two germline ends. This CDR3 spans 13 amino acids. CDR3 in DNA: TGTGCCAGCAGTTTCTACGCAGGGCCGGGCTACACCTTC. Translating it yields CASSFYAGPGYTF.

The chain joins TRBV4-1 to TRBJ2-7; D is undetermined. Germline assignment: CDR1 MGHRA and CDR2 YSYEKL. The CDR3 is made up of 14 amino acids. V was clipped by 1 base and J by 3 bases, with 10 bases between them. The CDR3, as DNA: TGCGCCAGCAGCCAAGCCGGGTCCGGCTACGAGCAGTACTTC. Its protein is CASSQAGSGYEQYF.

This clonotype was counted only a few times. Here the CDR3 reads CASSLVTSDGEQYF. The DNA for the CDR3 is TGTGCCAGCAGCCTAGTAACTAGCGATGGCGAGCAGTACTTC. The chain uses TRBV3-1 and TRBJ2-7; 7 bases fit TRBD2. The germline gives CDR1 LGHDT, CDR2 YNNKEL (reference sequence). The CDR3 covers 14 residues. The V gene end was trimmed by 4 bases and the J gene end by 6 bases; junction bases not matched to a gene: 9.

The chain has TRBV7-2 and TRBJ2-1; D gene uncertain. The DNA end favors TRBJ2-7, so the J call may be wrong. This CDR3 is built from 13 residues. Per germline, CDR1 SGHTA and CDR2 FQGNSA. The CDR3 DNA is TGTGCCAGCGCGCGAAACAGCTACAATGAGCAGTACTTC. Its protein product is CASARNSYNEQYF.

J is TRBJ2-7 and V is TRBV6-2 or TRBV6-3, with TRBD2 identical over 9 bases. CDR1 and CDR2 from the germline V gene are MNHEY and SVGEGT. J lost 1 base, V lost 2 bases, and 9 bases had no gene match. CDR3 length: 17 residues. In nucleotides, the CDR3 is TGTGCCAGCAGTTACCCACGAAGCGGGGGGCAATCCTACGAGCAGTACTTC. This codes for CASSYPRSGGQSYEQYF.